This T cell receptor (beta chain) was sequenced for a study of cytotoxic CD8 clonotypes in ibrutinib-treated CLL. Across the study: The patient breakdown showed more than 9 relapsed/refractory and about 16 treatment-naive cases, with under 18 IGHV unmutated. General study results and limits: Progressing and sustained-remission patients had different sampling times. Against age-matched healthy donors, baseline clonality ran higher and tracked circulating CD8+ T-cell counts.

In its sample, this clone was seen many times. The target antigen is unknown. V gave up 3 bases and J gave up 4 bases; unmatched junction bases: 8. From germline, CDR1 is SGHRS and CDR2 YFSETQ. The CDR3 consists of 15 residues. Target depth was 1 in 200,000 to 1 in 1 million T cells, about 10x per clonotype. Libraries were prepared by immunoSEQ multiplex PCR; TCRdb keeps only in-frame clonotypes and omits some of them. The sample contains about 45,000 clones, over 60% of which appear only once. The chain combines TRBV5-1 with TRBJ2-7, with 9 bases lining up with TRBD1. The source was PBMCs, collected after 24 months of ibrutinib treatment. This clonotype originated in a human donor with chronic lymphocytic leukemia. The chain's CDR3 is CASSYRDRVGYEQYF. The CDR3 coding sequence is TGCGCCAGCAGCTACCGGGACAGGGTGGGTTACGAGCAGTACTTC. The full variable domain, completed using reference TRBV5-1 and TRBJ2-7, is KAGVTQTPRYLIKTRGQQVTLSCSPISGHRSVSWYQQTPGQGLQFLFEYFSETQRNKGNFPGRFSGRQFSNSRSEMNVSTLELGDSALYLCASSYRDRVGYEQYFGPGTRLTVT.